This T cell receptor (beta chain) was identified during a study of identical twins. Findings and limits, study-wide: Cord blood beta clonotypes present at high abundance carried fewer insertions; no such pattern appeared in memory repertoires. Zero-insertion analyses were open to partial confounding by invariant MAIT and iNKT cells.

Notes on this clonotype: Its antigen is unidentified.

The V gene end was trimmed by 0 bases and the J gene end by 1 base; junction bases not matched to a gene: 10. CDR1 is LGHDT and CDR2 is YNNKEL in the germline V gene (reference sequence). This CDR3 region has 21 residues. TCRdb re-called the 5' RACE reads through MiXCR, storing one row per CDR3 protein. The data hold more than 1.5 million distinct CDR3 sequences, with under 35% observed a single time. The sequence derives from a newborn girl in good health. This chain connects TRBV3-1 to TRBJ2-6, with 12 bases identical to TRBD1. Material for sequencing was cord blood. CDR3 sequence (DNA): TGTGCCAGCAGCCAAGATCGCTTGAGGGGACAGGGGGCGTCTGGGGCCAACGTCCTGACTTTC. This gives the protein CASSQDRLRGQGASGANVLTF.